Listed here is a single T cell receptor (beta chain). In the original processing: Scientists estimated how many nucleated cells there were by amplifying reference gene primers. Using immunoSEQ multiplex PCR, the repertoire was profiled, and TCRdb retains in-frame clones only, with some absent. V, J and clone size derive from that table, while D and trimming were established from the DNA sequence. This sample has approximately 160,000 clones, with approximately 86% found just once. V was pared by 4 bases and J by 11 bases, with 12 bases between. CDR1 and CDR2 (germline): SGHAT, FQNNGV. This CDR3 region has 13 residues. The data were taken from a study of blood T cell repertoires in COVID-19. Study-level information: COVID-19 samples, acute and convalescent, were from the United States, Italy and Spain. The analysed material was cDNA or gDNA that came from T cells, B-cell-depleted T cells, or PBMCs.

Sample: peripheral blood. The rearrangement links TRBV11-2 to TRBJ1-6; D not certain. The receptor was derived from a man in his 60s who had recovered from COVID-19. The CDR3 sequence: CASSSLELAPLHF. Written as DNA, the CDR3 is TGTGCCAGCAGCTCCCTGGAGTTGGCACCCCTCCACTTT.